The 12 T cell receptor beta chains given below trace back to one sample, sequenced in a study of blood T cell repertoires in COVID-19. Assay used: immunoSEQ multiplex PCR; TCRdb lists only in-frame clones, some missing. The sample includes 35,000 to 45,000 clones, around 92% of them seen just once. Sequenced: peripheral blood. The receptors come from a woman older than 75 with acute or convalescent COVID-19.

The rearrangement links TRBV5-1 to TRBJ1-1; the D is unclear. Germline CDR1 is SGHRS and CDR2 is YFSETQ. Trimming removed 0 bases at V and 0 bases at J, with 9 bases between. The CDR3 totals 15 residues. In DNA, the CDR3 is TGCGCCAGCAGCTTGGCGGTAGCTATGAACACTGAAGCTTTCTTT. It specifies CASSLAVAMNTEAFF.

The V and J genes are TRBV11-3 and TRBJ1-1, with TRBD1 matching 7 bases. J lost 1 base, V lost 5 bases, and 4 bases had no gene match. This CDR3 is built from 14 residues. In germline, CDR1 is SGHNT, CDR2 YENEEA. The CDR3 sequence: CASSKGQANTEAFF. The CDR3 DNA reads as TGTGCCAGCAGCAAAGGACAGGCGAACACTGAAGCTTTCTTT.

The chain recombines TRBV2 with TRBJ2-3; 9 bases agree with TRBD2. This CDR3 has 15 residues. Trimming removed 6 bases from V and 0 bases from J; junction bases left unmatched: 4. Germline assignment: CDR1 SNHLY and CDR2 FYNNEI. The DNA for the CDR3 is TGTGCCAGCAGAGTAGCGGGGGTTAGCACAGATACGCAGTATTTT. It yields the protein CASRVAGVSTDTQYF.

This clone turned up a few times. The chain uses TRBV7-2 and TRBJ1-1; no clear D gene. Germline V gene data show CDR1 as SGHTA and CDR2 as FQGNSA. Trimming removed 7 bases from V and 1 base from J, with 10 bases in between. CDR3 length: 13 amino acids. The chain's CDR3 is CASTLLWNTEAFF. CDR3 DNA sequence: TGTGCCAGCACCCTTCTATGGAACACTGAAGCTTTCTTT.

Only a few counts were recorded for this clone. V gene TRBV7-9 combines with J gene TRBJ1-6, with 11 bases fitting TRBD1. V trimming: 5 bases; J trimming: 10 bases; junction bases outside the gene matches: 4. Germline CDR1 and CDR2: SEHNR and FQNEAQ (reference sequence). This CDR3 has 14 residues. For the CDR3, the DNA is TGTGCCAGCAGCCCAGGGACAGGGGGATCACCCCTCCACTTT. Translation: CASSPGTGGSPLHF. Filled out from reference TRBV7-9 and TRBJ1-6, the complete variable domain reads DTGVSQNPRHKITKRGQNVTFRCDPISEHNRLYWYRQTLGQGPEFLTYFQNEAQLEKSRLLSDRFSAERPKGSFSTLEIQRTEQGDSAMYLCASSPGTGGSPLHFGNGTRLTVT.

The chain couples TRBV5-1 to TRBJ2-6; TRBD1 is a possible D gene (6 bases). V lost 4 bases and J lost 1, with 12 bases in between. The CDR3 covers 16 residues. The germline V gene encodes CDR1 SGHRS and CDR2 YFSETQ. CDR3 amino acids: CASSPQGLSGANVLTF. As DNA, the CDR3 is TGCGCCAGCAGCCCACAGGGTTTGTCTGGGGCCAACGTCCTGACTTTC. The complete variable domain, with remaining parts taken from reference TRBV5-1 and TRBJ2-6, reads KAGVTQTPRYLIKTRGQQVTLSCSPISGHRSVSWYQQTPGQGLQFLFEYFSETQRNKGNFPGRFSGRQFSNSRSEMNVSTLELGDSALYLCASSPQGLSGANVLTFGAGSRLTVL.

The chain couples TRBV5-1 to TRBJ1-4; D remains unclear. The V and J ends lost 5 bases and 6 bases respectively, with 17 bases between them. There are 15 residues in the CDR3. From germline, CDR1 is SGHRS and CDR2 YFSETQ. Here the CDR3 DNA reads TGCGCCAGCAGTCTACAGACCAACTCCGATGAAAAACTGTTTTTT. It translates to CASSLQTNSDEKLFF. Filled out from reference TRBV5-1 and TRBJ1-4, the complete variable domain reads KAGVTQTPRYLIKTRGQQVTLSCSPISGHRSVSWYQQTPGQGLQFLFEYFSETQRNKGNFPGRFSGRQFSNSRSEMNVSTLELGDSALYLCASSLQTNSDEKLFFGSGTQLSVL.

The table lists this clone with a count of one. The chain employs TRBV29-1 and TRBJ2-7; D not resolved. Trimming pared 4 bases from V and 0 bases from J, leaving 7 bases between. The CDR3 sequence is 12 residues long. The germline V gene has CDR1 SQVTM and CDR2 ANQGSEA. CDR3 in DNA: TGCAGCGTTGGCGGAAGCTCCTACGAGCAGTACTTC. Its translation: CSVGGSSYEQYF.

A single count supports this clone. The chain has TRBV12-3 or TRBV12-4 and TRBJ2-2, with TRBD2 as a possible D gene (5 bases). Deletions cut 3 bases from V and 5 bases from J, with 7 bases between. The CDR3 totals 13 residues. The CDR3 DNA reads TGTGCCAGCAGTTTCACGGGGACCGGGGAGCTGTTTTTT. This translates into CASSFTGTGELFF.

The chain joins TRBV9 to TRBJ1-2, with unresolved D. V was cut by 4 bases and J by 6 bases, with 19 bases left in between. Per germline, CDR1 SGDLS and CDR2 YYNGEE. This CDR3 has 15 amino acids. CDR3 sequence: CASSIRVYGVDGYTF. The CDR3 DNA sequence: TGTGCCAGCAGCATCCGGGTCTACGGGGTGGATGGCTACACCTTC.

The chain uses TRBV12-5 and TRBJ1-1; TRBD1 is a possible D gene (6 bases). Trimming took 0 bases from V and 0 from J, leaving 14 bases between them. Germline values: CDR1 LGHNT, CDR2 FRNRAP. The CDR3 is made up of 17 amino acids. The CDR3 DNA reads as TGTGCTAGTGGTTTGGTACTGACGGGGGGCATGAACACTGAAGCTTTCTTT. Translated, it gives CASGLVLTGGMNTEAFF.

This clone was seen once. V is TRBV6-2 or TRBV6-3 and J is TRBJ2-4, with TRBD2 matching 14 bases. V shed 2 bases, J shed 15 bases, and the junction held 9 bases outside the gene matches. CDR1 is MNHEY and CDR2 is SVGEGT in the germline V gene. The CDR3 consists of 15 residues. As DNA, the CDR3 is TGTGCCAGCAGTTACGCAGCCGGGACTAGCGGGGGAAGGTACTTC. Translated, it gives CASSYAAGTSGGRYF.